Listed below are T cell receptor beta chains from one sample, sequenced in a study of cytomegalovirus exposure and HLA in healthy donors. Data came from immunoSEQ multiplex PCR; TCRdb stores just in-frame clones and leaves some out. The data show 120,000 to 150,000 clones, roughly four fifths seen once. What was sequenced was PBMCs. Receptor source: a male donor in good health and CMV-seronegative. The CDR3 runs from the conserved cysteine through the conserved F or W. A D gene is named only where the DNA matches it firmly. Not all rows give a size; the values are once, few, many and, for expanded clones, a class.

>TRBV2|TRBD1|TRBJ1-4|once
CASRPRGRNEKLFF
TGTGCCAGCCGGCCCAGGGGGCGGAATGAAAAACTGTTTTTT
>TRBV10-1|TRBD1|TRBJ2-7|.
CASSEQDRGYHEQYF
TGCGCCAGCAGTGAGCAGGACAGGGGATACCACGAGCAGTACTTC
>TRBV5-1|TRBD2|TRBJ2-1|.
CASSLAPSGTTYNEQFF
TGCGCCAGCAGCTTGGCCCCTAGCGGGACGACCTACAATGAGCAGTTCTTC
>TRBV29-1|.|TRBJ2-7|.
CSVVSGDTYEQYF
TGCAGCGTTGTATCTGGGGACACCTACGAGCAGTACTTC
>TRBV7-9|TRBD1|TRBJ1-2|.
CASSTGTGSGYTF
TGTGCCAGCAGCACCGGGACAGGGTCTGGCTACACCTTC
>TRBV29-1|TRBD2|TRBJ2-3|.
CSVAGGRADTQYF
TGCAGCGTGGCGGGCGGGAGGGCAGATACGCAGTATTTT
>TRBV19|.|TRBJ2-7|.
CATHDSSYEQYF
TGTGCCACCCACGACAGCTCCTACGAGCAGTACTTC
>TRBV19|TRBD1|TRBJ1-2|once
CASLGPRGPFYGYTF
TGTGCCAGCTTGGGACCCAGGGGGCCCTTTTATGGCTACACCTTC
>TRBV19|TRBD2|TRBJ2-5|.
CATSNPGLVSQETQYF
TGTGCCACCTCTAACCCGGGACTAGTAAGCCAAGAGACCCAGTACTTC
>TRBV5-4|TRBD1|TRBJ2-7|.
CASSPGQDAKYEQYF
TGTGCCAGCAGCCCTGGACAGGATGCGAAGTACGAGCAGTACTTC
>TRBV27|.|TRBJ1-2|.
CASSLSTGYGYTF
TGTGCCAGCAGTTTATCGACGGGCTATGGCTACACCTTC
>TRBV7-2|.|TRBJ1-2|.
CASSLQRGNYGYTF
TGTGCCAGCAGCTTACAAAGGGGCAACTATGGCTACACCTTC
>TRBV5-8|.|TRBJ1-2|.
CASSLLQGIGYGYTF
TGTGCCAGCAGCTTGCTGCAGGGTATAGGCTATGGCTACACCTTC
>TRBV5-6|TRBD1|TRBJ2-1|.
CASSQLDRDYNEQFF
TGTGCCAGCAGCCAACTGGACAGGGACTACAATGAGCAGTTCTTC
>TRBV9|TRBD2|TRBJ2-7|few
CASSVRGGVSAGDEQYF
TGTGCCAGCAGCGTAAGGGGTGGAGTATCCGCGGGAGACGAGCAGTACTTC
>TRBV4-2|TRBD2|TRBJ2-1|.
CASSQDSGSSYNEQFF
TGTGCCAGCAGCCAAGACAGCGGGAGCTCCTACAATGAGCAGTTCTTC
>TRBV29-1|.|TRBJ2-3|.
CSVGGLATDTQYF
TGCAGCGTTGGGGGACTGGCGACAGATACGCAGTATTTT
>TRBV6-6|.|TRBJ1-1|.
CASGQPREAFF
TGTGCCTCCGGACAGCCTCGAGAAGCTTTCTTT
>TRBV6-5|.|TRBJ2-7|.
CASSYSTGGLAYEQYF
TGTGCCAGCAGTTACTCGACGGGCGGGTTAGCCTACGAGCAGTACTTC
>TRBV7-3|.|TRBJ2-7|.
CASSLTGRERSYEQYF
TGTGCCAGCAGCTTAACAGGTCGGGAACGCTCCTACGAGCAGTACTTC
>TRBV30|.|TRBJ2-5|.
CARSKGETQYF
TGTGCCAGATCTAAGGGGGAGACCCAGTACTTC
>TRBV9|TRBD1|TRBJ1-5|.
CASSVGGQGGQPQHF
TGTGCCAGCAGCGTAGGGGGACAGGGGGGTCAGCCCCAGCATTTT